This T cell receptor (beta chain) derives from a study of cytomegalovirus exposure and HLA in healthy donors. The CDR3 consists of 17 residues. V was cut by 2 bases and J by 0 bases, with 16 bases left in between. In germline, CDR1 is SGHVS, CDR2 FQNEAQ. Primers: 60 Vbeta forward and 13 Jbeta reverse. Sequencing was performed with immunoSEQ multiplex PCR; in TCRdb, only in-frame clones are kept and a portion is missing. This sample has about 200,000 clones; over 75% occur once, and the top ten carry approximately 0.098%. The chain is built from TRBV7-8 and TRBJ1-1; the D gene is possibly TRBD1 (6 bases). This receptor was identified in a boy between 2 and 15 years old in good health and CMV-seronegative. Sequenced sample: PBMCs. CDR3 residues: CASSLRPGGQLNTEAFF. CDR3 DNA: TGTGCCAGCAGCTTAAGGCCCGGCGGACAGCTGAACACTGAAGCTTTCTTT. The entire variable domain, with the rest obtained from reference TRBV7-8 and TRBJ1-1, is as follows: GAGVSQSPRYKVAKRGQDVALRCDPISGHVSLFWYQQALGQGPEFLTYFQNEAQLDKSGLPSDRFFAERPEGSVSTLKIQRTQQEDSAVYLCASSLRPGGQLNTEAFFGQGTRLTVV.